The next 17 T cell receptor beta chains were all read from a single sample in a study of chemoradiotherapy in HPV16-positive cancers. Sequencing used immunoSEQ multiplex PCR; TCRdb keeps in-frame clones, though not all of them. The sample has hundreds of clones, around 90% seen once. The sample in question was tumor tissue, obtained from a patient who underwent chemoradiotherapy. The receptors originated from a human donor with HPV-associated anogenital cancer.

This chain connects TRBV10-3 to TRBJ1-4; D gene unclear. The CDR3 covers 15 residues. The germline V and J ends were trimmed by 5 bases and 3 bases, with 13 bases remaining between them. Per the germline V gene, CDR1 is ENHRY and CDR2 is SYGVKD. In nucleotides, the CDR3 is TGTGCCATCAGTATGGACCCAGTCGCTAATGAAAAACTGTTTTTT. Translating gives CAISMDPVANEKLFF.

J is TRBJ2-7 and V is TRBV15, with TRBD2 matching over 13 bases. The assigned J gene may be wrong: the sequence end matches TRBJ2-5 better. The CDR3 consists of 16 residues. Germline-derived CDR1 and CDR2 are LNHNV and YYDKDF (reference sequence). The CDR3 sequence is CATRDTSGGAGETQYF. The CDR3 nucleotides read TGTGCCACCAGAGATACTAGCGGGGGGGCCGGGGAGACCCAGTACTTC.

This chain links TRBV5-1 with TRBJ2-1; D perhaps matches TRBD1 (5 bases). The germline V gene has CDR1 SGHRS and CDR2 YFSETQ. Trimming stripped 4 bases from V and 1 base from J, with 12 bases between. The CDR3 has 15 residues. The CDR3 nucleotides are TGCGCCAGCAGCCTGGACACTGATTCCTACAATGAGCAGTTCTTC. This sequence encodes CASSLDTDSYNEQFF. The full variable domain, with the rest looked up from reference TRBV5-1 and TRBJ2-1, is KAGVTQTPRYLIKTRGQQVTLSCSPISGHRSVSWYQQTPGQGLQFLFEYFSETQRNKGNFPGRFSGRQFSNSRSEMNVSTLELGDSALYLCASSLDTDSYNEQFFGPGTRLTVL.

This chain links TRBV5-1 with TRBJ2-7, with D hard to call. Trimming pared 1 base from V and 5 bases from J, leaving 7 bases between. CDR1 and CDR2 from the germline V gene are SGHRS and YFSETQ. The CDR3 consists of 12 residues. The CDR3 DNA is TGCGCCAGCAGCTTGACAGAAAACGAGCAGTACTTC. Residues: CASSLTENEQYF. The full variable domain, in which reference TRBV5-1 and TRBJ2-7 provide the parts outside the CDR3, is KAGVTQTPRYLIKTRGQQVTLSCSPISGHRSVSWYQQTPGQGLQFLFEYFSETQRNKGNFPGRFSGRQFSNSRSEMNVSTLELGDSALYLCASSLTENEQYFGPGTRLTVT.

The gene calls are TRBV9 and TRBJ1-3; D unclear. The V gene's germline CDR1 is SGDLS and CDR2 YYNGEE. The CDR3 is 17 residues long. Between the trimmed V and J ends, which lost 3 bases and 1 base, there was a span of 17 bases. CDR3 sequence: CASSEGSPVESGNTIYF. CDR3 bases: TGTGCCAGCAGCGAAGGTTCCCCTGTGGAGTCTGGAAACACCATATATTTT.

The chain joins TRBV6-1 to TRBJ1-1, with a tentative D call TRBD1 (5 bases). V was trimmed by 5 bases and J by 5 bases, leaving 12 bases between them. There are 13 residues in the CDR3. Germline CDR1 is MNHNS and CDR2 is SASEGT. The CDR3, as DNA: TGTGCCAGCAGTTTTGGGGCCCGAACTGAAGCTTTCTTT. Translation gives CASSFGARTEAFF.

DNA for the CDR3: TGTGCCAGCAGCTTCGGGGAGACCCAGTACTTC. Residues: CASSFGETQYF. The chain uses TRBV11-2 and TRBJ2-5; D gene ambiguous. CDR3 size: 11 residues. V was pared by 3 bases and J by 5 bases, with 4 bases between. Germline V gene data show CDR1 as SGHAT and CDR2 as FQNNGV.

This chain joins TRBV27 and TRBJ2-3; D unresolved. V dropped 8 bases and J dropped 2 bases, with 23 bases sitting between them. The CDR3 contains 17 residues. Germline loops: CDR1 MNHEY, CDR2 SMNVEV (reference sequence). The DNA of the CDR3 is TGTGCCAGCGCGGTACTTTATGTCCGATCGGCCACAGATACGCAGTATTTT. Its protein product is CASAVLYVRSATDTQYF.

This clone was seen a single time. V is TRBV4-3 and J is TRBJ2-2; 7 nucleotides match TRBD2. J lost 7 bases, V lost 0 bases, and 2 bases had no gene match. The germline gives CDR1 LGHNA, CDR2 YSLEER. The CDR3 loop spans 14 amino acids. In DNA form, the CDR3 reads TGCGCCAGCAGCCAAGATCGGGGGGTCGGGGAGCTGTTTTTT. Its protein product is CASSQDRGVGELFF.

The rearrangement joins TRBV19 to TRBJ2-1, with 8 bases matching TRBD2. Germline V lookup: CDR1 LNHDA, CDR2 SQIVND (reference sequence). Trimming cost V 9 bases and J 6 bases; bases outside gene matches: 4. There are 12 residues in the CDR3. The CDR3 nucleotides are TGTGCCAGCAGAGGGACTAGCAATGAGCAGTTCTTC. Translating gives CASRGTSNEQFF.

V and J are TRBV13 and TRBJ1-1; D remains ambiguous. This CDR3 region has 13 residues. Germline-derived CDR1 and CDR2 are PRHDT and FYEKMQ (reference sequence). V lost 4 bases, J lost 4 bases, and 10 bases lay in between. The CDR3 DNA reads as TGTGCCAGCAGCTCTGCGGCACCCACTGAAGCTTTCTTT. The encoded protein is CASSSAAPTEAFF.

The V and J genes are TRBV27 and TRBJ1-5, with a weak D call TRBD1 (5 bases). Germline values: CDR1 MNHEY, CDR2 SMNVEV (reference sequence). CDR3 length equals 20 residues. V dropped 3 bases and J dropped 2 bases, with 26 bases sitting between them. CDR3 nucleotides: TGTGCCAGCAGTTTTCCAGGGCCCCCTCTCCCCACGGGTTGCAATCAGCCCCAGCATTTT. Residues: CASSFPGPPLPTGCNQPQHF.

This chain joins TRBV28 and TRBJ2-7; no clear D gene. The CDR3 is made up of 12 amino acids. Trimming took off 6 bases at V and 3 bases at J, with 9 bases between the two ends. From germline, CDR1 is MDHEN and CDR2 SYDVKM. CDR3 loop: CASSRSRYEQYF. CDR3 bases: TGTGCCAGCAGCCGTTCCCGCTACGAGCAGTACTTC.

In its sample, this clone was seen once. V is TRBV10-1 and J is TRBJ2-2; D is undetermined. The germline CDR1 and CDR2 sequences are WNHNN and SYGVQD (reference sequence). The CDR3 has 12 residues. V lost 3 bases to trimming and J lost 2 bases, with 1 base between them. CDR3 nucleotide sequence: TGCGCCAGCAGTGACAACACCGGGGAGCTGTTTTTT. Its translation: CASSDNTGELFF.

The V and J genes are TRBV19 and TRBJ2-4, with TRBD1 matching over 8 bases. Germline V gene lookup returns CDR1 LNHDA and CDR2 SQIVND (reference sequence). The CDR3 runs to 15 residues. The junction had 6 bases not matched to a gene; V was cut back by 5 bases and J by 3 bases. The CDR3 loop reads CASSPGQGVKNIQYF. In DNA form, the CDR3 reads TGTGCCAGTAGTCCCGGACAGGGAGTCAAAAACATTCAGTACTTC.

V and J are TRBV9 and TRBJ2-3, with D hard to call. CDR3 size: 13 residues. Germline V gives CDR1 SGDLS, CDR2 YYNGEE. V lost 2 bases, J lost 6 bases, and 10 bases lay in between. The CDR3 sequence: CASSVSTVDTQYF. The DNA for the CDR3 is TGTGCCAGCAGCGTCAGCACAGTGGATACGCAGTATTTT.

CDR3 DNA sequence: TGTGCCACCAGCAGAGATAACTTCGGGTCGGAAAAACTGTTTTTT. Amino acid sequence: CATSRDNFGSEKLFF. This rearrangement joins TRBV15 to TRBJ1-4; no firm D call. V was clipped by 0 bases and J by 8 bases, with 13 bases between them. The CDR3 has 15 amino acids. Germline CDR1 and CDR2: LNHNV and YYDKDF (reference sequence).